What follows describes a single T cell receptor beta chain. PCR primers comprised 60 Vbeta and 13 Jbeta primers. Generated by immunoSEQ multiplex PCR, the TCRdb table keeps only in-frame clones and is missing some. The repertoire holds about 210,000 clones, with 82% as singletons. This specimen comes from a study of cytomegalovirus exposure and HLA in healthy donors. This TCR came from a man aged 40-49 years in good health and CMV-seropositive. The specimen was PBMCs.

CDR3 in amino acids: CASGGGLLNTEAFF. In nucleotides, the CDR3 is TGTGCCAGTGGGGGGGGCCTCCTGAACACTGAAGCTTTCTTT. The chain employs TRBV19 and TRBJ1-1; possible D gene TRBD1, 6 bases. Germline V gene sequence: CDR1 LNHDA, CDR2 SQIVND (reference sequence). CDR3 size: 14 residues. V was cut by 8 bases and J by 0 bases, with 13 bases left in between.